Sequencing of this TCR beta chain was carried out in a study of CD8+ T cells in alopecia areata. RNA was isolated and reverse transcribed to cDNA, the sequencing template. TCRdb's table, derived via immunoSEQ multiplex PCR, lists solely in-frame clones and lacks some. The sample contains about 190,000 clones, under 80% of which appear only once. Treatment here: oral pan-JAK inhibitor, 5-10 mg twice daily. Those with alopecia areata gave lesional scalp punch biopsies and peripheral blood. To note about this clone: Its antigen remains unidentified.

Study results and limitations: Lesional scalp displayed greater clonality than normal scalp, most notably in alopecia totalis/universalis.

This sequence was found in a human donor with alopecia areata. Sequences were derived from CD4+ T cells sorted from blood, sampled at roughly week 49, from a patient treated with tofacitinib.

The CDR3 protein is CASRGGGRVGETQYF. The DNA of the CDR3 is TGTGCCAGCAGGGGCGGTGGCAGGGTAGGAGAGACCCAGTACTTC. V is TRBV13 and J is TRBJ2-5; D is possibly TRBD1 (5 bases). The V and J ends lost 6 bases and 4 bases respectively, with 18 bases between them. Germline CDR1 and CDR2: PRHDT and FYEKMQ (reference sequence). This CDR3 has 15 residues. The full variable domain, with the rest looked up from reference TRBV13 and TRBJ2-5, is AAGVIQSPRHLIKEKRETATLKCYPIPRHDTVYWYQQGPGQDPQFLISFYEKMQSDKGSIPDRFSAQQFSDYHSELNMSSLELGDSALYFCASRGGGRVGETQYFGPGTRLLVL.